The rows below give T cell receptor beta chains drawn from one sample of a study of T cells in Graves' hyperthyroidism and ophthalmopathy. A single record per CDR3 protein comes from TCRdb applying MiXCR to the multiplex PCR reads. The data hold hundreds of thousands of distinct CDR3 sequences, with about 15% observed a single time. The sample consisted of blood. These receptor sequences come from a woman in her 30s with Graves' hyperthyroidism that later progressed to Graves' ophthalmopathy. Both conserved end residues are part of each CDR3. D genes are given only for firm matches. Clone size, where shown, is once, few, many, or a class for clones that have expanded.

CDR3 DNA: TGTGCCAGCAGCGCAGGCGGACTAGCGGGAGGCCCACAATCGGGTACGCAGTATTTT; CDR3 protein: CASSAGGLAGGPQSGTQYF; clone size: many; J gene: TRBJ2-3; V gene: TRBV5-4; D gene: TRBD2
CDR3 DNA: TGTGCCAGCAGACAGGACAGGACCGGGGCTGAAGCTTTCTTT; CDR3 protein: CASRQDRTGAEAFF; clone size: NA; J gene: TRBJ1-1; V gene: TRBV27; D gene: TRBD1
CDR3 DNA: TGTGCCTGGAGTGTACCGGGGTCGCGGGAGGCTGGGGCAAACGAGCAGTACTTC; CDR3 protein: CAWSVPGSREAGANEQYF; clone size: many; J gene: TRBJ2-7; V gene: TRBV30; D gene: TRBD2
CDR3 DNA: TGTGCCAGCAGCTTATACGTCGGGACAGGGGGTACCGAGCAGTACTTC; CDR3 protein: CASSLYVGTGGTEQYF; clone size: few; J gene: TRBJ2-7; V gene: TRBV7-9; D gene: TRBD1
CDR3 DNA: TGCGCCAGCAGCTCCGCTTCAGGGGAGTGGGATACGCAGTATTTT; CDR3 protein: CASSSASGEWDTQYF; clone size: few; J gene: TRBJ2-3; V gene: TRBV5-1; D gene: NA
CDR3 DNA: TGTGCCAGCAGCCAACCGGGACAGGGGGTTTCCGGCGCCTCCTACGAGCAGTACTTC; CDR3 protein: CASSQPGQGVSGASYEQYF; clone size: few; J gene: TRBJ2-7; V gene: TRBV4-2; D gene: TRBD1
CDR3 DNA: TGTGCCAGCAGTCCTGGACCAAACACCGGGGAGCTGTTTTTT; CDR3 protein: CASSPGPNTGELFF; clone size: many; J gene: TRBJ2-2; V gene: TRBV3-1; D gene: NA
CDR3 DNA: TGTGCCAGCAGTCGGACAGGGAGCGAGCAGTACTTC; CDR3 protein: CASSRTGSEQYF; clone size: many; J gene: TRBJ2-7; V gene: TRBV27; D gene: TRBD1
CDR3 DNA: TGCGCCAGCAGCCAAGATCAGGTTGTGGGACGCACAGATACGCAGTATTTT; CDR3 protein: CASSQDQVVGRTDTQYF; clone size: many; J gene: TRBJ2-3; V gene: TRBV4-3; D gene: NA
CDR3 DNA: TGTGCCACCAGTGCTACGGACAGGGGAGTAAATGAGCAGTTCTTC; CDR3 protein: CATSATDRGVNEQFF; clone size: many; J gene: TRBJ2-1; V gene: TRBV24-1; D gene: TRBD1
CDR3 DNA: TGTGCCAGTAGAGACGGACAAGGGGGGACACGGGTGCCCCAGCATTTT; CDR3 protein: CASRDGQGGTRVPQHF; clone size: few; J gene: TRBJ1-5; V gene: TRBV19; D gene: NA
CDR3 DNA: TGCGCCAGCAAGATCGGCCAGGACGAGCAGTACTTC; CDR3 protein: CASKIGQDEQYF; clone size: NA; J gene: TRBJ2-7; V gene: TRBV5-1; D gene: NA
CDR3 DNA: TGTGCCAGCCACCGGGACCCTCCCAATTCACCCCTCCACTTT; CDR3 protein: CASHRDPPNSPLHF; clone size: many; J gene: TRBJ1-6; V gene: TRBV6-1; D gene: NA
CDR3 DNA: TGTGCCAGCAGCGTGGGCCCTTCTGGGGCCAACGTCCTGACTTTC; CDR3 protein: CASSVGPSGANVLTF; clone size: few; J gene: TRBJ2-6; V gene: TRBV30; D gene: NA
CDR3 DNA: TGTGCCAGCAGCCCCGGACAGGGAGTAGGAGCCTACGAGCAGTACTTC; CDR3 protein: CASSPGQGVGAYEQYF; clone size: many; J gene: TRBJ2-7; V gene: TRBV9; D gene: TRBD1
CDR3 DNA: TGTGCCAGCAGTTTGTACGGGATTGAGAACACTGAAGCTTTCTTT; CDR3 protein: CASSLYGIENTEAFF; clone size: many; J gene: TRBJ1-1; V gene: TRBV27; D gene: NA
CDR3 DNA: TGTGCCAGCAGTTTTGGAGGGTTGGGCGGGGAGCTGTTTTTT; CDR3 protein: CASSFGGLGGELFF; clone size: NA; J gene: TRBJ2-2; V gene: TRBV28; D gene: NA
CDR3 DNA: TGTGCCAGCAGTTTCTGGGGGACGGCACACAATGAGCAGTTCTTC; CDR3 protein: CASSFWGTAHNEQFF; clone size: few; J gene: TRBJ2-1; V gene: TRBV12-3/TRBV12-4; D gene: NA
CDR3 DNA: TGTGCCAGCAGCCAATCTTCAGGGTCCCGGTATGGCTACACCTTC; CDR3 protein: CASSQSSGSRYGYTF; clone size: many; J gene: TRBJ1-2; V gene: TRBV4-2; D gene: NA
CDR3 DNA: TGTGCCAGCAGCCATACAGCGAACACTGAAGCTTTCTTT; CDR3 protein: CASSHTANTEAFF; clone size: many; J gene: TRBJ1-1; V gene: TRBV12-3/TRBV12-4; D gene: NA
CDR3 DNA: TGTGCCAGCAGCTTAGATTCTCAAGCTCCTGTCGCACCCCTCCACTTT; CDR3 protein: CASSLDSQAPVAPLHF; clone size: NA; J gene: TRBJ1-6; V gene: TRBV7-9; D gene: NA
CDR3 DNA: TGTGCCAGCATCCCTAGGACAGGGAACACTGAAGCTTTCTTT; CDR3 protein: CASIPRTGNTEAFF; clone size: NA; J gene: TRBJ1-1; V gene: TRBV6-1; D gene: TRBD1
CDR3 DNA: TGTGCCAGCGGGGGCGTGCGGCGAACCTCGGGCGAGCAGTACTTC; CDR3 protein: CASGGVRRTSGEQYF; clone size: NA; J gene: TRBJ2-7; V gene: TRBV27; D gene: NA
CDR3 DNA: TGTGCCAGCAGTTCGACAGGGCCGACTTTCTTT; CDR3 protein: CASSSTGPTFF; clone size: NA; J gene: TRBJ1-1; V gene: TRBV5-8; D gene: TRBD1
CDR3 DNA: TGTGCCAGCAGTGAAAAGATAGGGACGAAGGGCAATGAGCAGTTCTTC; CDR3 protein: CASSEKIGTKGNEQFF; clone size: NA; J gene: TRBJ2-1; V gene: TRBV6-1; D gene: NA
CDR3 DNA: TGTGCCAGCTCACCACCGGAAGGAGGACAGCCCCAGCATTTT; CDR3 protein: CASSPPEGGQPQHF; clone size: many; J gene: TRBJ1-5; V gene: TRBV18; D gene: NA
CDR3 DNA: TGTGCCTGGAGTTCGGCAGGGGGAGAGACCCAGTACTTC; CDR3 protein: CAWSSAGGETQYF; clone size: NA; J gene: TRBJ2-5; V gene: TRBV30; D gene: TRBD1
CDR3 DNA: TGTGCCAGCAGGGGGGTTTGGGGGGACCACGAGCAGTACTTC; CDR3 protein: CASRGVWGDHEQYF; clone size: many; J gene: TRBJ2-7; V gene: TRBV28; D gene: NA
CDR3 DNA: TGCAGTGCTCGCTCAGGGGCGGGAGGTGAGCAGTTCTTC; CDR3 protein: CSARSGAGGEQFF; clone size: NA; J gene: TRBJ2-1; V gene: TRBV20-1; D gene: TRBD2
CDR3 DNA: TGCGCCAGCAGCCAAGAAATGGGGAATGAGCAGTTCTTC; CDR3 protein: CASSQEMGNEQFF; clone size: few; J gene: TRBJ2-1; V gene: TRBV4-3; D gene: NA
CDR3 DNA: TGCAGTGCTAGGAGGCCTTTACTGGGGGAGACCCAGTACTTC; CDR3 protein: CSARRPLLGETQYF; clone size: many; J gene: TRBJ2-5; V gene: TRBV20-1; D gene: NA
CDR3 DNA: TGTGCCTGGAGCCCCGACGGGAACACTGAAGCTTTCTTT; CDR3 protein: CAWSPDGNTEAFF; clone size: many; J gene: TRBJ1-1; V gene: TRBV30; D gene: NA
CDR3 DNA: TGTGCCAGCTCCTCCAGGGAGCCCTATGGCTACACCTTC; CDR3 protein: CASSSREPYGYTF; clone size: few; J gene: TRBJ1-2; V gene: TRBV18; D gene: NA
CDR3 DNA: TGTGCCAGCAGCTTAGTTGGCGGGGGCCACGAGCAGTACTTC; CDR3 protein: CASSLVGGGHEQYF; clone size: many; J gene: TRBJ2-7; V gene: TRBV7-2; D gene: NA
CDR3 DNA: TGCAGCGTTGAATACGGGACCGGTTACGAGCAGTACTTC; CDR3 protein: CSVEYGTGYEQYF; clone size: many; J gene: TRBJ2-7; V gene: TRBV29-1; D gene: NA
CDR3 DNA: TGTGCCAGCAGCTCTAGCGGGGGAGGGAGGGAGTACTTC; CDR3 protein: CASSSSGGGREYF; clone size: many; J gene: TRBJ2-5; V gene: TRBV28; D gene: TRBD2
CDR3 DNA: TGTGCCATCACCGACGCAGGGGAAGGACGCTATGGCTACACCTTC; CDR3 protein: CAITDAGEGRYGYTF; clone size: few; J gene: TRBJ1-2; V gene: TRBV10-3; D gene: NA
CDR3 DNA: TGTGCCAGCAGCCCAGGGACAGGGAACTACGAGCAGTACTTC; CDR3 protein: CASSPGTGNYEQYF; clone size: NA; J gene: TRBJ2-7; V gene: TRBV11-2; D gene: TRBD1
CDR3 DNA: TGTGCCAGCAGCAACGGGGGGGAGCAGTTCTTC; CDR3 protein: CASSNGGEQFF; clone size: NA; J gene: TRBJ2-1; V gene: TRBV6-2/TRBV6-3; D gene: TRBD2
CDR3 DNA: TGTGCCAGCAGTTGGATGGGGTCCCTTCGCGGGGAAGATACGCAGTATTTT; CDR3 protein: CASSWMGSLRGEDTQYF; clone size: NA; J gene: TRBJ2-3; V gene: TRBV28; D gene: NA
CDR3 DNA: TGTGCCAGCGGCGCGGGACAGGGCTTTTACAATGAGCAGTTCTTC; CDR3 protein: CASGAGQGFYNEQFF; clone size: NA; J gene: TRBJ2-1; V gene: TRBV12-3/TRBV12-4; D gene: TRBD1
CDR3 DNA: TGTGCCAGCAGCCTTGTGACAGGGTTGGACACCATATATTTT; CDR3 protein: CASSLVTGLDTIYF; clone size: many; J gene: TRBJ1-3; V gene: TRBV7-2; D gene: TRBD1
CDR3 DNA: TGTGCCAGCAGCCCCTGGCCCGGGGACAGCATCTCGGGGGATGAGCAGTTCTTC; CDR3 protein: CASSPWPGDSISGDEQFF; clone size: many; J gene: TRBJ2-1; V gene: TRBV12-3/TRBV12-4; D gene: NA
CDR3 DNA: TGTGCCAGCAGCCAAGGGACGGAGAACACTGAAGCTTTCTTT; CDR3 protein: CASSQGTENTEAFF; clone size: many; J gene: TRBJ1-1; V gene: TRBV3-1; D gene: NA
CDR3 DNA: TGTGCCACCAGCAGAGCGGGAGACTCCTACAATGAGCAGTTCTTC; CDR3 protein: CATSRAGDSYNEQFF; clone size: many; J gene: TRBJ2-1; V gene: TRBV15; D gene: NA